This paragraph covers one TCR beta chain sequence. The data were obtained in a study of blood T cell repertoires in COVID-19. Study-wide background: From the United States, Italy and Spain came samples of acute and convalescent COVID-19. In each case, the material was cDNA or gDNA derived from T cells, B-cell-depleted T cells, or PBMCs.

In the source study's methods: Estimated nucleated cell counts came from reference gene primer amplification. Only in-frame clones appear in the TCRdb table, and some are missing; sequencing was by immunoSEQ multiplex PCR. The V and J calls and clone size come from that table; D and trimming were worked out from the DNA. The repertoire holds around 120,000 clones, with about nine tenths as singletons. The CDR3 is 15 residues long. Trimming shortened V by 0 bases and J by 3 bases, and 12 bases separated the two germline ends. CDR1 MNHEY and CDR2 SVGAGI come from the germline V gene. The clonotype originates from a human donor with active COVID-19. The donor label of this sample is uncertain. The chain links TRBV6-5 to TRBJ2-7; D is possibly TRBD2 (6 bases). The sequenced sample was peripheral blood. CDR3 bases: TGTGCCAGCAGTTACTCGGCGGGGCGGTACTACGAGCAGTACTTC. Translating it yields CASSYSAGRYYEQYF.